This T cell receptor (beta chain) was documented in a study of CD8+ T cells in alopecia areata (dated by TCRdb to the late 2010s). Context from the whole study: The study used high-throughput TCRbeta sequencing to examine T cell clonal expansion in alopecia areata, in both the C3H/HeJ mouse model and human patients. RNA was obtained with the PAXgene miRNA kit for fixed scalp, the miRNeasy kit for PBMCs, and the RNeasy kit for mouse skin. immunoSEQ multiplex PCR using 35 Vbeta forward primers and 13 Jbeta reverse primers was used to amplify TCRbeta CDR3 regions. Scalp tissue and sorted CD4+ and CD8+ peripheral blood T cells from patchy and totalis/universalis alopecia areata patients and from healthy controls were covered by human TCRbeta sequencing. Clonality in the scalp was compared among normal scalp (n=4), patchy alopecia areata scalp (n=8), and alopecia totalis/universalis scalp (n=8). The paper's findings and limits, for the study overall: Shared TCR sequences between patients were less evident than in mice, which may be partly attributable to HLA diversity in the patient population. Higher clonality and more expanded CD8+ clones were observed in lesional scalp than in normal scalp, particularly in alopecia totalis/universalis, a finding suggestive of antigenic drive. Unlike mouse skin, which is dominated by gammadelta T cells, normal human skin has resident alphabeta T cells that are also sequenced, and this complicates analysis of the scalp TCR repertoire.

V and J lose 5 bases and 6 bases, and a span of 11 bases separates them. The CDR3 goes from the cysteine to the phenylalanine over 13 residues. Just CDR3 DNA is preserved here, 39 bases in frame from base 1. CDR1 and CDR2, looked up from the germline V gene, are SGHAT and FQNNGV. PBMCs were isolated by density centrifugation and stained for CD3, CD4 and CD8, after which CD4+ and CD8+ T cells were sorted on a FACSAria. Scalp biopsies and blood samples were obtained from unaffected controls. Library prep was done by the immunoSEQ multiplex PCR assay. RNA was extracted from all samples and reverse transcribed into cDNA, which served as template for TCR sequencing. First-strand cDNA was synthesized using SuperScript III with a 2:1 mix of oligo-dT and random hexamers. A synthetic immune receptor repertoire was used to measure amplification bias, and any remaining bias was corrected computationally. Per the original workflow: Raw reads were preprocessed to remove errors, and CDR3 was defined according to IMGT conventions as the region from the conserved cysteine to phenylalanine. Clonality was computed by normalizing Shannon entropy by log2 of the number of productive unique TCRs and subtracting the result from 1. Scalp TCRbeta sequences were cross-referenced with sorted blood CD4 and CD8 repertoires so that the CD4 or CD8 identity of scalp clones could be inferred. TCRdb re-hosts the immuneACCESS table, in-frame sequences only. Its copies lack some clones; in the studies checked, an unresolved V gene accounts for under half of them, and the cause for the rest is not known. The DNA gave D and trimming, while V, J and clone size come from that table. For this sample there are about 200,000 clones; just over 55% appear just once. Jointly, the top ten make up 4.9% of the sample.

With regard to this clone: No antigen is known for it. It has no much larger one-base neighbor in the sample; base qualities were not kept.

The receptor comes from a human donor in good health. The rearranged chain carries TRBV11-2 and TRBJ1-5; TRBD1 might be the D gene, on 6 matching bases. Specimen: CD8+ T cells sorted from blood. In nucleotide form, the sequence is TGTGCCAGCAGCACAGGGATTGGTCAGCCCCAGCATTTT. Its coded protein is CASSTGIGQPQHF.